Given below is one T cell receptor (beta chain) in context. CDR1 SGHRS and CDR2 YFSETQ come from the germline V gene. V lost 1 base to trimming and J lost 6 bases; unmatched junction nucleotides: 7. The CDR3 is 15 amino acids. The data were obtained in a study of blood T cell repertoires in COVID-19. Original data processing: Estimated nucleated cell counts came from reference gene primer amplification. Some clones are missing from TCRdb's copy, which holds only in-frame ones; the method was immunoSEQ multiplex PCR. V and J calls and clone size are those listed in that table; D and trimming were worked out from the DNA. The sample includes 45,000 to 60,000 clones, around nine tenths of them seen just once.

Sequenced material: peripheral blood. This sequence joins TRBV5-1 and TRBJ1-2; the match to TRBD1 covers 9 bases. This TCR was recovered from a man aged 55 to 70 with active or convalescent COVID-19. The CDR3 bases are TGCGCCAGCAGCTTGATCCCGGACAGGGGTAATGGCTACACCTTC. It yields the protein CASSLIPDRGNGYTF. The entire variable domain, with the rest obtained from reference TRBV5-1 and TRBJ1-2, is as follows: KAGVTQTPRYLIKTRGQQVTLSCSPISGHRSVSWYQQTPGQGLQFLFEYFSETQRNKGNFPGRFSGRQFSNSRSEMNVSTLELGDSALYLCASSLIPDRGNGYTFGSGTRLTVV.